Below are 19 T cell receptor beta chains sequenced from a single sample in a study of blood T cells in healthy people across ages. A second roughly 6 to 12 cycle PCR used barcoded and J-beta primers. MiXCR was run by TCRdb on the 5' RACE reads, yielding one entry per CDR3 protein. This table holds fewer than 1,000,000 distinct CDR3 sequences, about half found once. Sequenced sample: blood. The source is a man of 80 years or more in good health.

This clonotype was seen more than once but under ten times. CDR3 nucleotides: TGCAGTGCTAAAACTACCTCCTACGAGCAGTACTTC. It specifies CSAKTTSYEQYF. This chain joins TRBV20-1 and TRBJ2-7; no reliable D call. CDR3 size: 12 residues. V lost 4 bases and J lost 0, with 7 bases in between. CDR1 and CDR2 from the germline V gene are DFQATT and SNEGSKA (reference sequence).

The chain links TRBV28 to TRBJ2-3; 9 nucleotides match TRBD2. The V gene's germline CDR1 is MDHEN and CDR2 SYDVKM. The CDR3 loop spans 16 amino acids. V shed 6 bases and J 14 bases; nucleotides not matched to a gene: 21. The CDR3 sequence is CASRPPTSGSGGSGYF. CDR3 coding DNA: TGTGCCAGCAGACCCCCGACTAGCGGTAGTGGGGGGTCCGGGTATTTT.

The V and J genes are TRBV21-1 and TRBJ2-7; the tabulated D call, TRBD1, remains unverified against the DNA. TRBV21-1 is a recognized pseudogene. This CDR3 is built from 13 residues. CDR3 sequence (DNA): TGTGCCACCGAGGGACAGCTAACCTACGAGCAGTACTTC. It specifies CATEGQLTYEQYF.

The CDR3 DNA reads TGCAGCGTTATTCTAGCGGCCGCCTCCAGCTACAATGAGCAGTTCTTC. It yields the protein CSVILAAASSYNEQFF. The chain combines TRBV29-1 with TRBJ2-1; 7 nucleotides match TRBD2. There are 16 residues in the CDR3. J gave up 3 bases and V 5 bases, and 13 bases lay outside the gene matches. CDR1 and CDR2 from the germline V gene are SQVTM and ANQGSEA.

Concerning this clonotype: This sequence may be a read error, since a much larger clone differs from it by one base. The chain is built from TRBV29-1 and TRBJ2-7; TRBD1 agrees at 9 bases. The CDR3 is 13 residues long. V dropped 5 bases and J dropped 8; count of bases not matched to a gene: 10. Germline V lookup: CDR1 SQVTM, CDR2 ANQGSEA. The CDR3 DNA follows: TGCAGCGTTTTCGAGACAGGGGGTGGTAAGCAGTACTTC. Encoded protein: CSVFETGGGKQYF.

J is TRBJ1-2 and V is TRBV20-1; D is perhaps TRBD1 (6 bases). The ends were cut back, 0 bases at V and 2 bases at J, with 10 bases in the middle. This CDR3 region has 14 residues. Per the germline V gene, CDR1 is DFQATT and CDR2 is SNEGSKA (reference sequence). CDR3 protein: CSARDEGGNYGYTF. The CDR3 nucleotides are TGCAGTGCTAGAGATGAGGGGGGCAACTATGGCTACACCTTC.

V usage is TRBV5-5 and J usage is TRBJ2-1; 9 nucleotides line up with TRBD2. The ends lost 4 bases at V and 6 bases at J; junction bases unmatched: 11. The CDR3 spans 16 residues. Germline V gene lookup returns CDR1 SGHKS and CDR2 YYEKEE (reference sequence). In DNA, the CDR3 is TGTGCCAGCAGCCGGGGGGCTAGCGGGATAGTCAATGAGCAGTTCTTC. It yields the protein CASSRGASGIVNEQFF.

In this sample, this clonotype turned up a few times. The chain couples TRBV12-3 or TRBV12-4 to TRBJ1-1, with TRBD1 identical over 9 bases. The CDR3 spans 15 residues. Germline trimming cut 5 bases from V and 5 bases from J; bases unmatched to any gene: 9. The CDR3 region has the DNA TGTGCCAGCAGTGAATGGGGACAGGGCGATACTGAAGCTTTCTTT. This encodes CASSEWGQGDTEAFF.

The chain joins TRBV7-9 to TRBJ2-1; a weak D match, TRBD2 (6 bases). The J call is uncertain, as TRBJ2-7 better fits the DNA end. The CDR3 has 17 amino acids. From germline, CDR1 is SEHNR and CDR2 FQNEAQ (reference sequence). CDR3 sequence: CASSRSSLAPLYNEQYF. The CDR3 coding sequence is TGTGCCAGCAGCCGTAGCTCTCTAGCGCCTCTATACAATGAGCAGTACTTC.

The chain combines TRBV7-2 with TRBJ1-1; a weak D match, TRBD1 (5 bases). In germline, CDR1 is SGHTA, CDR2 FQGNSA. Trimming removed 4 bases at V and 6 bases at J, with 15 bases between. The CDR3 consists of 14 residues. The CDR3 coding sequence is TGTGCCAGCAGCTCAGGACAAAGGGTGGCTGAAGCTTTCTTT. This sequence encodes CASSSGQRVAEAFF.

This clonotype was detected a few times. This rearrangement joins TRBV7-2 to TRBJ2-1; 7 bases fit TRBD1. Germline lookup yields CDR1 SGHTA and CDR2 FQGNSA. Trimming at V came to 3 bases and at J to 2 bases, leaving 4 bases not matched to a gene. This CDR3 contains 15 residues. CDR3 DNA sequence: TGTGCCAGCAGCTTCGGGACAGACCCCTACAATGAGCAGTTCTTC. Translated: CASSFGTDPYNEQFF.

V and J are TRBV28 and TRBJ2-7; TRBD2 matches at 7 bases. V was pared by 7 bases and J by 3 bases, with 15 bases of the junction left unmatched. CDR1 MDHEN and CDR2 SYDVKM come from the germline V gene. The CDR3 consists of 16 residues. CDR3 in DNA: TGTGCCAGCACCCCCTGGTCCCCACTAGCGATCTACGAGCAGTACTTC. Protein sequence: CASTPWSPLAIYEQYF.

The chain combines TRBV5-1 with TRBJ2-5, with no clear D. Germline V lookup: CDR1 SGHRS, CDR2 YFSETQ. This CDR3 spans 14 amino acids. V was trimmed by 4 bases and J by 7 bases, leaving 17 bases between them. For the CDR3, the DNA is TGCGCCAGCAGCCCGGCCGTCTCCGCCACGACCCAGTACTTC. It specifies CASSPAVSATTQYF.

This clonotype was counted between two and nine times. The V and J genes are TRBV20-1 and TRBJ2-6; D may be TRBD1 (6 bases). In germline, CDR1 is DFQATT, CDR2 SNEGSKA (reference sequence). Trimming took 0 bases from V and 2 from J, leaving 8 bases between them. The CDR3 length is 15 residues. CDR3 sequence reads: CSARDPGAGANVLTF. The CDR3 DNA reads TGCAGTGCTAGAGATCCAGGGGCTGGGGCCAACGTCCTGACTTTC.

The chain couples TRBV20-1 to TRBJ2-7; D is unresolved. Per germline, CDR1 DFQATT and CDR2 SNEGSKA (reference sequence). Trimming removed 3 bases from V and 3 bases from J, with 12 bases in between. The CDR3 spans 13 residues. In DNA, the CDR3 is TGCAGTGCTAGCGGGCCGATGGACTACGAGCAGTACTTC. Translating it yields CSASGPMDYEQYF.

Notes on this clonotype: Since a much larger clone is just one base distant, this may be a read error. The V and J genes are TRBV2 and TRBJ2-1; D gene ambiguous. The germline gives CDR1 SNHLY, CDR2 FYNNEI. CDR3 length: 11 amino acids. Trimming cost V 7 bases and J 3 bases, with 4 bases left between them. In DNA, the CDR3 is TGTGCCAGCATGCTCTACAATGAGCAGTTCTTC. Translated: CASMLYNEQFF.

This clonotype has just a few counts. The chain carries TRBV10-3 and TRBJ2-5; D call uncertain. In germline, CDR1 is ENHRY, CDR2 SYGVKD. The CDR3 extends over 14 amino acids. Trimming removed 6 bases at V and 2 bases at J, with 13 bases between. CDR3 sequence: CAISPGYDQETQYF. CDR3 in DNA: TGTGCCATCAGCCCCGGATACGATCAAGAGACCCAGTACTTC.

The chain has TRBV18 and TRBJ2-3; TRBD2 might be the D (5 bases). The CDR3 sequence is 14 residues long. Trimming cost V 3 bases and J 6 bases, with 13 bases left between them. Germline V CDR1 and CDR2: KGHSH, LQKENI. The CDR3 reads CASSPGLSLDTQYF. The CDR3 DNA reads TGTGCCAGCTCACCCGGACTTTCCTTGGATACGCAGTATTTT.

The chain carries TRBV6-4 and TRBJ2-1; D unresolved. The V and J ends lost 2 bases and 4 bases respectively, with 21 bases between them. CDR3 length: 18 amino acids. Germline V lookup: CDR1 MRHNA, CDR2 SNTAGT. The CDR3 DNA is TGTGCCAGCAGTGACCTTTTGGGGAAAGGGCCGGCATACAATGAGCAGTTCTTC. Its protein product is CASSDLLGKGPAYNEQFF.